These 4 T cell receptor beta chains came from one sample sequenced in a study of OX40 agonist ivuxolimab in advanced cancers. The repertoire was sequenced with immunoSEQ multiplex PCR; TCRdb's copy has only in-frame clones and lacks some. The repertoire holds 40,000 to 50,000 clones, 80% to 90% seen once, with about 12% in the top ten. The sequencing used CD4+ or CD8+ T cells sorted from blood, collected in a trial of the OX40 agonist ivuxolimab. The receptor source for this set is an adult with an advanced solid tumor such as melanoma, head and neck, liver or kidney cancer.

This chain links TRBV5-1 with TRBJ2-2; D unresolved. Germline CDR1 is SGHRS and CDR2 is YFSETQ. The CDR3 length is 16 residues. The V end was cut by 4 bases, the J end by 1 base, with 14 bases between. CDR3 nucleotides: TGCGCCAGCAGCCCGAAGGATTTCAGGAACACCGGGGAGCTGTTTTTT. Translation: CASSPKDFRNTGELFF.

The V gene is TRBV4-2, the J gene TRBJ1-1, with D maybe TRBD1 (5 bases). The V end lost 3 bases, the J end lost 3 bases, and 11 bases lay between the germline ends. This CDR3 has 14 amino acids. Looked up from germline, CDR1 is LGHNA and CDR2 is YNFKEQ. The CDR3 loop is CASSQSVGDTEAFF. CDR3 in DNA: TGTGCCAGCAGCCAGTCGGTGGGGGACACTGAAGCTTTCTTT.

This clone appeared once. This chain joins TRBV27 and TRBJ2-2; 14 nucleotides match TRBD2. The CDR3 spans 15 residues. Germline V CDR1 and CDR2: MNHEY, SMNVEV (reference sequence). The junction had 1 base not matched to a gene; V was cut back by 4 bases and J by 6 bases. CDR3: CASSWGLAGAGELFF. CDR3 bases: TGTGCCAGCAGTTGGGGACTAGCGGGAGCCGGGGAGCTGTTTTTT.

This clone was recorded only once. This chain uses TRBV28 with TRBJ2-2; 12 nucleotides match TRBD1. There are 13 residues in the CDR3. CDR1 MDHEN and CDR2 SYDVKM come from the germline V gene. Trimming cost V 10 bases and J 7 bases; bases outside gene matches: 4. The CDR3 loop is CATGQGANGELFF. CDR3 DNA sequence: TGTGCCACGGGACAGGGGGCGAACGGGGAGCTGTTTTTT.